A single TCR beta chain is shown here with its context. Its cognate antigen is unknown. This sample is drawn from a study of T cell responses to AZD1222 COVID-19 vaccine. Overall study findings and caveats: Sampling captured repertoires only after the peak T cell response. Vaccine-related CD4 TCRs covered spike, predominating at 160-218 and 743-854.

V trimming: 3 bases; J trimming: 1 base; junction bases outside the gene matches: 4. The germline gives CDR1 MDHEN, CDR2 SYDVKM. This CDR3 comprises 15 residues. Second-dose intervals of approximately 4 or approximately 12 weeks were pooled. Profiled with immunoSEQ multiplex PCR; TCRdb holds only in-frame clones, not every one. Of 150,000 to 200,000 clones listed, 88% were seen once; the top ten hold about 25%. This chain uses TRBV28 with TRBJ2-7; 9 positions agree with TRBD1. The sequence was collected from an adult who received the AZD1222 COVID-19 vaccine. The material sequenced was peripheral blood, taken 28 days after the second AZD1222 dose. Written as DNA, the CDR3 is TGTGCCAGCAGTTTCGGAGGGACAGGGTCCTACGAGCAGTACTTC. Translated: CASSFGGTGSYEQYF.